The T cell receptor (beta chain) under discussion was sequenced for a study of T cell responses to AZD1222 COVID-19 vaccine. It was second doses at about 4 or about 12 weeks that were pooled. Concerning this clone: The antigen is undetermined.

Profiled with immunoSEQ multiplex PCR; TCRdb holds only in-frame clones, not every one. The data show about 150,000 clones, approximately 90% seen once. General study points: Compared with day 0, the breadth and depth of the Spike-specific TCR repertoire rose significantly after two doses of AZD1222. Of the AZD1222 recipients, only 5 or 6 were seropositive at baseline.

The clonotype originates from an adult who received the AZD1222 COVID-19 vaccine. Sequencing was performed on peripheral blood, taken 28 days after the second AZD1222 dose.

CDR3 loop: CASSIDFYGYTF. Written as DNA, the CDR3 is TGTGCCAGTAGTATCGATTTTTATGGCTACACCTTC. V usage is TRBV19 and J usage is TRBJ1-2, with D uncertain. The germline CDR1 and CDR2 sequences are LNHDA and SQIVND (reference sequence). Trimming shortened V by 3 bases and J by 5 bases, and 7 bases separated the two germline ends. The length of the CDR3 is 12 residues.